The next 18 T cell receptor beta chains were all read from a single sample in a study of OX40 agonist ivuxolimab in advanced cancers. The method was immunoSEQ multiplex PCR; TCRdb's version includes in-frame clones alone and lacks a portion of them. Of about 75,000 clones detected, roughly 90% appear once; the ten largest clones hold about 0.35%. The specimen was CD4+ or CD8+ T cells sorted from blood, collected in a trial of the OX40 agonist ivuxolimab. These receptors were taken from an adult with an advanced solid tumor such as melanoma, head and neck, liver or kidney cancer.

The chain links TRBV7-8 to TRBJ2-1, with TRBD2 matching 12 bases. The ends lost 4 bases at V and 5 bases at J; junction bases unmatched: 3. From germline, CDR1 is SGHVS and CDR2 FQNEAQ. This CDR3 is built from 15 residues. CDR3 DNA: TGTGCCAGCAGCTCGCGGACTAGCGGGAACAATGAGCAGTTCTTC. Translated: CASSSRTSGNNEQFF.

This chain connects TRBV25-1 to TRBJ2-5; possibly TRBD1 or TRBD2 for D (5 bases each). The CDR3 totals 15 residues. The V end lost 3 bases, the J end lost 2 bases, and 13 bases lay between the germline ends. Germline CDR1 MGHDK, CDR2 SYGVNS. The CDR3 region is CASSDPGRAQETQYF. The CDR3 region has the DNA TGTGCCAGCAGTGACCCGGGACGGGCACAAGAGACCCAGTACTTC.

V gene TRBV30 combines with J gene TRBJ2-1; D is ambiguous. Looked up from germline, CDR1 is GTSNPN and CDR2 is SVGIG (reference sequence). Trimming took 1 base from V and 1 from J, leaving 5 bases between them. CDR3 length: 13 residues. This CDR3 reads CAWSEGSYNEQFF. The DNA of the CDR3 is TGTGCCTGGAGTGAAGGGTCCTACAATGAGCAGTTCTTC.

The genes are TRBV27 and TRBJ1-1; the D gene is possibly TRBD1 (5 bases). The CDR3 covers 15 residues. The ends were cut back, 5 bases at V and 1 base at J, with 14 bases in the middle. From germline, CDR1 is MNHEY and CDR2 SMNVEV (reference sequence). The CDR3 DNA reads TGTGCCAGCAGTGAACCGGGACGGCCGAACACTGAAGCTTTCTTT. Translation gives CASSEPGRPNTEAFF.

This rearrangement joins TRBV5-6 to TRBJ1-2; perhaps TRBD1 as D (5 bases). Trimming pared 2 bases from V and 8 bases from J, leaving 13 bases between. CDR3 length: 13 residues. Germline-derived CDR1 and CDR2 are SGHDT and YYEEEE. In nucleotides, the CDR3 is TGTGCCAGCAGCTTTTCGGGGGAAGGAGGCTACACCTTC. Amino acid sequence: CASSFSGEGGYTF.

V usage is TRBV7-2 and J usage is TRBJ2-1, with TRBD2 matching over 12 bases. The CDR3 extends over 15 amino acids. Trimming took 5 bases from V and 8 from J; bases not matched to a gene: 7. Germline assignment: CDR1 SGHTA and CDR2 FQGNSA. CDR3 amino acids: CASSPRLAGAYEQFF. CDR3 DNA: TGTGCCAGCAGCCCAAGACTAGCGGGAGCGTATGAGCAGTTCTTC.

Concerning this clone itself: Within the sample, other DNA sequences also encode this same CDR3. The chain is built from TRBV9 and TRBJ2-7, with D unresolved. The germline V and J ends were trimmed by 0 bases and 0 bases, with 7 bases remaining between them. The germline V gene has CDR1 SGDLS and CDR2 YYNGEE. The CDR3 covers 14 residues. The CDR3 sequence: CASSVGGSSYEQYF. The CDR3, as DNA: TGTGCCAGCAGCGTAGGGGGTAGCTCCTACGAGCAGTACTTC. The variable domain in full, completed from reference TRBV9 and TRBJ2-7, reads DSGVTQTPKHLITATGQRVTLRCSPRSGDLSVYWYQQSLDQGLQFLIQYYNGEERAKGNILERFSAQQFPDLHSELNLSSLELGDSALYFCASSVGGSSYEQYFGPGTRLTVT.

This chain connects TRBV7-2 to TRBJ2-1; either TRBD1 or TRBD2 may fit D (5 bases each). V lost 1 base, J lost 5 bases, and 6 bases lay in between. The CDR3 runs 13 residues. CDR1 is SGHTA, CDR2 FQGNSA, per germline. The CDR3 DNA reads as TGTGCCAGCAGCTTAGTGGGGGACAATGAGCAGTTCTTC. Translated: CASSLVGDNEQFF.

The chain combines TRBV18 with TRBJ1-1, with D tentatively TRBD1 (6 bases). V lost 6 bases and J lost 5, with 10 bases in between. The CDR3 is 12 amino acids. Germline assignment: CDR1 KGHSH and CDR2 LQKENI. The CDR3 reads CASSHRDTEAFF. For the CDR3, the DNA is TGTGCCAGCTCCCACAGGGATACTGAAGCTTTCTTT. Full variable domain (outside the CDR3, taken from reference TRBV18 and TRBJ1-1): NAGVMQNPRHLVRRRGQEARLRCSPMKGHSHVYWYRQLPEEGLKFMVYLQKENIIDESGMPKERFSAEFPKEGPSILRIQQVVRGDSAAYFCASSHRDTEAFFGQGTRLTVV.

V and J are TRBV6-5 and TRBJ2-5; 10 bases line up with TRBD1. The ends lost 2 bases at V and 4 bases at J; junction bases unmatched: 7. Germline V gives CDR1 MNHEY, CDR2 SVGAGI. This CDR3 comprises 16 residues. DNA for the CDR3: TGTGCCAGCAGTTACAAACTGACAGGGGGCGCAGAGACCCAGTACTTC. Its protein product is CASSYKLTGGAETQYF.

This clone was recorded only once. V and J are TRBV7-9 and TRBJ2-1; D may be TRBD2 (6 bases). Looked up from germline, CDR1 is SEHNR and CDR2 is FQNEAQ (reference sequence). The CDR3 has 13 amino acids. V was clipped by 8 bases and J by 7 bases, with 15 bases between them. In nucleotides, the CDR3 is TGTGCCAGCCGCCTTACGGGGGTTAATGAGCAGTTCTTC. This sequence encodes CASRLTGVNEQFF. The full variable domain, in which reference TRBV7-9 and TRBJ2-1 provide the parts outside the CDR3, is DTGVSQNPRHKITKRGQNVTFRCDPISEHNRLYWYRQTLGQGPEFLTYFQNEAQLEKSRLLSDRFSAERPKGSFSTLEIQRTEQGDSAMYLCASRLTGVNEQFFGPGTRLTVL.

This chain connects TRBV7-2 to TRBJ2-1; D gene uncertain. Germline-derived CDR1 and CDR2 are SGHTA and FQGNSA. V was clipped by 2 bases and J by 9 bases, with 14 bases between them. The CDR3 is made up of 14 amino acids. Written as DNA, the CDR3 is TGTGCCAGCAGCTTAATGTGGACGGTTGGTGAGCAGTTCTTC. Translating gives CASSLMWTVGEQFF.

The chain employs TRBV27 and TRBJ1-5; a weak D match, TRBD1 (5 bases). Between the trimmed V and J ends, which lost 6 bases and 4 bases, there was a span of 19 bases. The germline V gene encodes CDR1 MNHEY and CDR2 SMNVEV (reference sequence). This CDR3 spans 16 amino acids. Here the CDR3 DNA reads TGTGCCAGCAGCTTCTCAGGGACGTTTTCAAATCAGCCCCAGCATTTT. Translated: CASSFSGTFSNQPQHF.

The rearrangement links TRBV6-5 to TRBJ1-1; D call uncertain. The V end was cut by 2 bases, the J end by 2 bases, with 6 bases between. Germline V lookup: CDR1 MNHEY, CDR2 SVGAGI. The CDR3 has 13 residues. The CDR3 nucleotides are TGTGCCAGCAGTTACCTCCAAAACACTGAAGCTTTCTTT. Protein sequence: CASSYLQNTEAFF.

This sequence joins TRBV10-3 and TRBJ1-2; 7 positions match TRBD1. Germline-derived CDR1 and CDR2 are ENHRY and SYGVKD. J gave up 8 bases and V 11 bases, and 8 bases lay outside the gene matches. The length of the CDR3 is 11 residues. The CDR3 reads CALRQGEGYTF. DNA of the CDR3: TGTGCCCTTCGACAGGGCGAGGGCTACACCTTC.

This sequence joins TRBV5-1 and TRBJ2-5; no clear D gene. The DNA end is more similar to TRBJ2-7, so the J call may be wrong. Germline lookup yields CDR1 SGHRS and CDR2 YFSETQ. CDR3 length equals 14 residues. CDR3 region: CASSLEPNSYEQYF. In nucleotides, the CDR3 is TGCGCCAGCAGCTTGGAGCCTAACTCCTACGAGCAGTACTTC.

This chain connects TRBV30 to TRBJ2-7; the match to TRBD2 covers 15 bases. This CDR3 has 15 residues. Germline-derived CDR1 and CDR2 are GTSNPN and SVGIG (reference sequence). After removal of 2 bases from V and 7 bases from J, the junction contained 6 bases not matched to a gene. CDR3 DNA sequence: TGTGCCTGGAGTCGACTAGGGACTAGCGGGAGGGAGCAGTACTTC. Protein: CAWSRLGTSGREQYF. Supplemented by reference TRBV30 and TRBJ2-7, the full variable domain reads SQTIHQWPATLVQPVGSPLSLECTVEGTSNPNLYWYRQAAGRGLQLLFYSVGIGQISSEVPQNLSASRPQDRQFILSSKKLLLSDSGFYLCAWSRLGTSGREQYFGPGTRLTVT.

This clone was found a few times. V gene TRBV19 combines with J gene TRBJ1-1; TRBD1 agrees at 7 bases. Germline V gives CDR1 LNHDA, CDR2 SQIVND (reference sequence). This CDR3 spans 19 amino acids. The V and J ends lost 2 bases and 0 bases, in that order; junction bases with no gene match: 15. CDR3 nucleotides: TGTGCCAGTAGTATATCGAGTCCAGGACAGGCCTCCATGAACACTGAAGCTTTCTTT. Translating it yields CASSISSPGQASMNTEAFF.